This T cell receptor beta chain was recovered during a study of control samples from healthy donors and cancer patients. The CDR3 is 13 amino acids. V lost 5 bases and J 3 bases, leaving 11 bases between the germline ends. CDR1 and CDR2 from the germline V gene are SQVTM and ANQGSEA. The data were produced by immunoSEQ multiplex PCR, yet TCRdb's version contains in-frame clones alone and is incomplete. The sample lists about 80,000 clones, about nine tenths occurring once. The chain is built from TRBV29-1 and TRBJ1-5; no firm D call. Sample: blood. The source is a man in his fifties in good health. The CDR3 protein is CSVRYRDNQPQHF. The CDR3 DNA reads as TGCAGCGTTAGATACCGGGACAATCAGCCCCAGCATTTT. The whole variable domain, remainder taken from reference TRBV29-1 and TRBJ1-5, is SAVISQKPSRDICQRGTSLTIQCQVDSQVTMMFWYRQQPGQSLTLIATANQGSEATYESGFVIDKFPISRPNLTFSTLTVSNMSPEDSSIYLCSVRYRDNQPQHFGDGTRLSIL.